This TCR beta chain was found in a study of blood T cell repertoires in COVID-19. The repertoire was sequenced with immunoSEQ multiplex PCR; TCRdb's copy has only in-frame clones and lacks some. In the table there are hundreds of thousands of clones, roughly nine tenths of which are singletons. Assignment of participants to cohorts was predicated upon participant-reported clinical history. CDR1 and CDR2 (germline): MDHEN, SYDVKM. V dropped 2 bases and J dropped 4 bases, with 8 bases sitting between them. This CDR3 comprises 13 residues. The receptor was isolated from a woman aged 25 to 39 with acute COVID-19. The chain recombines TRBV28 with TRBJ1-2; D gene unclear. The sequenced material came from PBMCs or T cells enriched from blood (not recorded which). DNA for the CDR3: TGTGCCAGCAGTTTAACTCCATCCTATGGCTACACCTTC. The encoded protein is CASSLTPSYGYTF.